This paragraph reports one T cell receptor (beta chain). This entry belongs to a study of blood T cell repertoires in COVID-19. Study information: The cDNA or gDNA used as material had been derived from T cells, B-cell-depleted T cells, or PBMCs.

The CDR3 has 11 residues. Germline V gives CDR1 SQVTM, CDR2 ANQGSEA. Germline trimming cut 5 bases from V and 4 bases from J; bases unmatched to any gene: 1. TCRdb's copy holds only in-frame clones and misses some; the assay was immunoSEQ multiplex PCR. This table has some 130,000 clones, around 82% appearing once. This clonotype was obtained from a man aged 60-69 years with acute or convalescent COVID-19. Sequenced material: peripheral blood. The chain is built from TRBV29-1 and TRBJ1-2; TRBD1 matches 7 bases. As DNA, the CDR3 is TGCAGCGTTAGGGACAGCTATGGCTACACCTTC. The encoded protein is CSVRDSYGYTF. Full variable domain (rest looked up from reference TRBV29-1 and TRBJ1-2): SAVISQKPSRDICQRGTSLTIQCQVDSQVTMMFWYRQQPGQSLTLIATANQGSEATYESGFVIDKFPISRPNLTFSTLTVSNMSPEDSSIYLCSVRDSYGYTFGSGTRLTVV.